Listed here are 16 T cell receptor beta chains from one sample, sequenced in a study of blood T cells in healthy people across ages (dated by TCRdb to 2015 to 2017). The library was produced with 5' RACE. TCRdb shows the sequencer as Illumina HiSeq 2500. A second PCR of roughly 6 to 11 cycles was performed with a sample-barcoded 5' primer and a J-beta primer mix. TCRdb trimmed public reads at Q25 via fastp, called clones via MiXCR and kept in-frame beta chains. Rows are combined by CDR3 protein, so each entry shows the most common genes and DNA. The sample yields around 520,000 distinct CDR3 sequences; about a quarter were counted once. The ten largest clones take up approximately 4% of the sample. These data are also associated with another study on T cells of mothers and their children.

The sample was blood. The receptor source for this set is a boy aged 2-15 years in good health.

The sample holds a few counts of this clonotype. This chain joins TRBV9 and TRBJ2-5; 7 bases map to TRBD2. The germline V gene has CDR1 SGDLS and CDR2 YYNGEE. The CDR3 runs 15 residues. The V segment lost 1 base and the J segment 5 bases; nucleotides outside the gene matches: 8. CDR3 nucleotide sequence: TGTGCCAGCAGCGTAACTGGCGGGAGCGGGGAGACCCAGTACTTC. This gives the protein CASSVTGGSGETQYF.

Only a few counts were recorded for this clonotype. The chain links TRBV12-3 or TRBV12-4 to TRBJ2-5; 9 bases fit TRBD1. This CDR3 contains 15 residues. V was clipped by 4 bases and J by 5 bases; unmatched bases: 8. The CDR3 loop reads CASSYGTGIRETQYF. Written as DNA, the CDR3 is TGTGCCAGCAGTTACGGGACAGGGATTCGGGAGACCCAGTACTTC.

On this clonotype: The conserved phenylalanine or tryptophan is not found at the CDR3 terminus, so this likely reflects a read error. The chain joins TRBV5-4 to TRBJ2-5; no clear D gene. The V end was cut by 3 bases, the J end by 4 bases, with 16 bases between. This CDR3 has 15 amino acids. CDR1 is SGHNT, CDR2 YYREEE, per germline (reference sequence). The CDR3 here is CASSYDLEIRETQYL. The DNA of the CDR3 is TGTGCCAGCAGCTACGACTTGGAGATAAGAGAGACCCAGTACCTC.

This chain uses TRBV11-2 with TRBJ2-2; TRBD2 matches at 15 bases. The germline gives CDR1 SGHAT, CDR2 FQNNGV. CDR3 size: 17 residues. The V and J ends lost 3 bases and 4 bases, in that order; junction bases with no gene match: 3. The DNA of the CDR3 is TGTGCCAGCAGCTTCGGACTAGCGGGGGGGCGCACCGGGGAGCTGTTTTTT. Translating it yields CASSFGLAGGRTGELFF.

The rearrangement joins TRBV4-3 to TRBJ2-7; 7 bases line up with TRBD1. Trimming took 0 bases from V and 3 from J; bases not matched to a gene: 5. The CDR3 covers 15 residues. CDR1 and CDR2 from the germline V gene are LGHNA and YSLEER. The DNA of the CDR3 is TGCGCCAGCAGCCAAGACAGGGGGAGCGGCTACGAGCAGTACTTC. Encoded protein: CASSQDRGSGYEQYF.

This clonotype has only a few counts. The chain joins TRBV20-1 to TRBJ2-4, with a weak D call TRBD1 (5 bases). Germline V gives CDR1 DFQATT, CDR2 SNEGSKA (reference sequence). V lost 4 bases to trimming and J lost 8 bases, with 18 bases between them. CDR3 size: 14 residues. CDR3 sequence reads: CSANPGLTGDIQYF. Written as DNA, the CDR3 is TGCAGTGCTAACCCGGGCCTCACAGGAGACATTCAGTACTTC.

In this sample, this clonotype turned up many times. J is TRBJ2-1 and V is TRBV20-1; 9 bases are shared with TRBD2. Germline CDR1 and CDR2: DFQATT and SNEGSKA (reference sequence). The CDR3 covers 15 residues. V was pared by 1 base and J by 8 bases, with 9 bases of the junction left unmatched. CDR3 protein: CSARAGSSGRDEQFF. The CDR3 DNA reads TGCAGTGCTAGAGCGGGGAGTAGCGGGAGAGATGAGCAGTTCTTC.

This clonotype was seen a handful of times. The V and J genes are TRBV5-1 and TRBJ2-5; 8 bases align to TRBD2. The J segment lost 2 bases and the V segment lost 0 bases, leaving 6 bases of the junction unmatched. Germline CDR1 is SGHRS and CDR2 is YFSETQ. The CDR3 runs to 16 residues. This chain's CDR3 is CASSLAKGLVQETQYF. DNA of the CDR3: TGCGCCAGCAGCTTGGCAAAGGGACTAGTACAAGAGACCCAGTACTTC.

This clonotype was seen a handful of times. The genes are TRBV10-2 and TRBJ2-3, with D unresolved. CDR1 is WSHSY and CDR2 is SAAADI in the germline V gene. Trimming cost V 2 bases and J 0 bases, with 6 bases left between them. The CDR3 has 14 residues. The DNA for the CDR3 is TGCGCCAGCAGTGAGGTGGGGAGCACAGATACGCAGTATTTT. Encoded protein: CASSEVGSTDTQYF.

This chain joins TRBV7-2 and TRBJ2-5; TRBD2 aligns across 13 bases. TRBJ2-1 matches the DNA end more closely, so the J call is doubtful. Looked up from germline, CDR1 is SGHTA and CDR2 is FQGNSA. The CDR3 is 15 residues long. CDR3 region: CASSWGLAGINEQFF. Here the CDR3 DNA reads TGTGCCAGCAGCTGGGGACTAGCGGGAATCAATGAGCAGTTCTTC.

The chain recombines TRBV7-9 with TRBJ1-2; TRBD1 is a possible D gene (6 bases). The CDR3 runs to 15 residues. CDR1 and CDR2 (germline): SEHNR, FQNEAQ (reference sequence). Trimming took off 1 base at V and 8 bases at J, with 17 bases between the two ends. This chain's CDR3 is CASSLERGQGNGYTF. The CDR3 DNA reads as TGTGCCAGCAGCTTAGAGCGGGGCCAGGGGAACGGCTACACCTTC.

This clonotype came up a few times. The CDR3 reads CASSRPGQGAWETQYF. The CDR3 nucleotides read TGTGCCAGCAGTCGTCCGGGACAGGGGGCATGGGAGACCCAGTACTTC. V and J are TRBV7-8 and TRBJ2-7; 12 bases fit TRBD1. The J call may be mistaken, given a closer DNA end match to TRBJ2-5. Germline CDR1 and CDR2: SGHVS and FQNEAQ. This CDR3 is built from 16 residues.

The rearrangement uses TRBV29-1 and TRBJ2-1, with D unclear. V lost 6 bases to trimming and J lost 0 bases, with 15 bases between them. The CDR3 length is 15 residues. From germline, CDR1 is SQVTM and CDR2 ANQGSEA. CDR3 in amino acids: CSVGMWAYSYNEQFF. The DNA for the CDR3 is TGCAGCGTGGGGATGTGGGCTTACTCCTACAATGAGCAGTTCTTC.

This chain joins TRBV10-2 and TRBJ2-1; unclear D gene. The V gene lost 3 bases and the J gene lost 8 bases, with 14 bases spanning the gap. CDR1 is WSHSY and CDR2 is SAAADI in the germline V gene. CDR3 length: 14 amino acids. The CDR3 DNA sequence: TGCGCCAGCAGTGATTTCGGCGGCATGGATGAGCAGTTCTTC. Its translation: CASSDFGGMDEQFF.

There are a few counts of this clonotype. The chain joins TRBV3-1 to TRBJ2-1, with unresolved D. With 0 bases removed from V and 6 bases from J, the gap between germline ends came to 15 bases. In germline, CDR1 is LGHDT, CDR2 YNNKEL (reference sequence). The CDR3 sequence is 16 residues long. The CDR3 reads CASSQDWGRFGNEQFF. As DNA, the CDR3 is TGTGCCAGCAGCCAAGACTGGGGTAGGTTTGGCAATGAGCAGTTCTTC.

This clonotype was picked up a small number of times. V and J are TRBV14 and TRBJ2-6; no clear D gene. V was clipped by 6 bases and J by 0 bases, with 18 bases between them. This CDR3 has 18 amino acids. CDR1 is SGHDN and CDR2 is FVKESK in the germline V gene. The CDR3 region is CASSPPNRWVSGANVLTF. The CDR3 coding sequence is TGTGCCAGCAGTCCCCCGAACCGTTGGGTCTCTGGGGCCAACGTCCTGACTTTC.